This TCR beta chain was sequenced during a study of early T cells in non-severe SARS-CoV-2 infection. This clonotype has a handful of counts. TCRdb itself ran the 5' RACE reads through MiXCR, one entry per CDR3 protein. The sample lists about 56,000 distinct CDR3 sequences, 10% to 15% occurring once. Sequenced: whole blood. The source is an adult who was a healthcare worker with PCR-confirmed SARS-CoV-2 infection or an uninfected control (not recorded which).

CDR3 nucleotide sequence: TGCAGCGTTGGCGGGCTCTGGGGGAACACTGAAGCTTTCTTT. Its protein is CSVGGLWGNTEAFF. This chain connects TRBV29-1 to TRBJ1-1; D is uncertain. Germline CDR1 reads SQVTM; CDR2 reads ANQGSEA. CDR3 length: 14 amino acids. Trimming took off 4 bases at V and 1 base at J, with 13 bases between the two ends. The whole variable domain, remainder taken from reference TRBV29-1 and TRBJ1-1, is SAVISQKPSRDICQRGTSLTIQCQVDSQVTMMFWYRQQPGQSLTLIATANQGSEATYESGFVIDKFPISRPNLTFSTLTVSNMSPEDSSIYLCSVGGLWGNTEAFFGQGTRLTVV.